This paragraph reports one T cell receptor (beta chain). This sample is drawn from a study of blood T cell repertoires in COVID-19. At the level of the study: COVID-19 samples collected from the United States, Italy and Spain covered acute and convalescent phases.

Per the original data handling: Reference gene primers were amplified, and this amplification served to estimate nucleated cell counts. Generated by immunoSEQ multiplex PCR, the TCRdb table keeps only in-frame clones and is missing some. D and trimming come from the DNA, and the V and J calls and clone size come from that table. The table shows 92,000 or so clones, with 60% to 80% occurring only once. This CDR3 region has 15 residues. With 3 bases removed from V and 3 bases from J, the gap between germline ends came to 14 bases. Germline values: CDR1 LNHDA, CDR2 SQIVND (reference sequence). Sequencing used peripheral blood. The chain employs TRBV19 and TRBJ1-1, with D perhaps TRBD1 (5 bases). This clonotype originated in a woman older than 75 with acute or convalescent COVID-19. The CDR3 here is CASSISAGGDTEAFF. The CDR3, as DNA: TGTGCCAGTAGTATTTCGGCGGGGGGGGACACTGAAGCTTTCTTT.